This entry describes one TCR beta chain. Its antigen is as yet unknown. This record belongs to a study of cytomegalovirus exposure and HLA in healthy donors. Study findings and constraints: In an earlier analysis, in about 530 donors, most V segments appeared productive either ~87% or ~30% of the time.

This PCR relied on a set of 60 Vbeta primers and 13 Jbeta primers. The repertoire was sequenced with immunoSEQ multiplex PCR; TCRdb's copy has only in-frame clones and lacks some. Recorded for this sample: some 120,000 clones. The germline V gene has CDR1 SGHTA and CDR2 FQGNSA. The CDR3 is made up of 17 amino acids. Trimming removed 0 bases from V and 2 bases from J; junction bases left unmatched: 10. The sequence was collected from a middle-aged man in good health and CMV-seropositive. This chain links TRBV7-2 with TRBJ2-7; 7 nucleotides match TRBD1. The source material was PBMCs. CDR3 DNA sequence: TGTGCCAGCAGCTTAGCCCTTGGACAGGCAAAACCCTACGAGCAGTACTTC. This gives the protein CASSLALGQAKPYEQYF.